This T cell receptor (beta chain) emerged from a study of blood T cell repertoires in COVID-19. In the source study's methods: It was from reference gene primer amplification that nucleated cell counts were estimated. Profiling relied on immunoSEQ multiplex PCR, and the TCRdb table lists in-frame clones only, not all of them. The DNA was the basis for D and trimming; V, J and clone size are from that table. This table holds approximately 480,000 clones, 89% found once. This clone was detected once. Deletions cut 1 base from V and 4 bases from J, with 13 bases between. Germline-derived CDR1 and CDR2 are SGHTA and FQGNSA. The CDR3 is 15 amino acids. One Seattle source followed patients from active infection through their disease course.

The rearrangement uses TRBV7-2 and TRBJ2-5; maybe TRBD2 (6 bases). The sample consisted of peripheral blood. The receptor comes from a man aged 18 to 30 with COVID-19, enrolled during active disease. The CDR3 here is CASSLVVGGRETQYF. The CDR3 DNA reads as TGTGCCAGCAGCTTAGTGGTGGGGGGAAGAGAGACCCAGTACTTC.